This TCR beta chain was profiled in a study of identifying expanded T cells in peripheral blood. Measured with immunoSEQ multiplex PCR; TCRdb has only the in-frame clones, and not every one. The sample holds 100,000 or so clones, about 91% seen once. This CDR3 region has 15 residues. CDR1 and CDR2 (germline): SGHRS, YFSETQ. Between the trimmed V and J ends, which lost 6 bases and 5 bases, there was a span of 19 bases. No infections or other immune events were documented during collection. Material for sequencing was blood. This TCR was recovered from a person between 18 and 70 years old in good health. The chain couples TRBV5-1 to TRBJ2-3, with a weak D call TRBD2 (5 bases). DNA of the CDR3: TGCGCCAGCACCCCGGGAAATAGTTTCCTAGATACGCAGTATTTT. This codes for CASTPGNSFLDTQYF.